This entry describes one T cell receptor beta chain. These data belong to a study of blood T cells in healthy people across ages. CDR3 length equals 17 residues. V lost 5 bases to trimming and J lost 5 bases; unmatched junction nucleotides: 17. Germline loops: CDR1 SGHAT, CDR2 FQDESV (reference sequence). Next came a second PCR, run for roughly 6 to 11 cycles, which used a sample-barcoded 5' primer along with a J-beta primer mix. TCRdb redid the calling of the 5' RACE reads with MiXCR, one entry per CDR3 protein. The repertoire holds roughly 1.9 million distinct CDR3 sequences, more than 35% seen once, with under 25% in the top ten.

Sequenced: blood. This TCR came from a human donor in good health. The chain carries TRBV11-1 and TRBJ2-5, with 7 nucleotides matching TRBD2. Here the CDR3 reads CASSITGTGRTGETQYF. CDR3 bases: TGTGCCAGCAGCATCACTGGGACCGGGAGGACGGGGGAGACCCAGTACTTC. Complete variable domain (other parts from reference TRBV11-1 and TRBJ2-5): EAEVAQSPRYKITEKSQAVAFWCDPISGHATLYWYRQILGQGPELLVQFQDESVVDDSQLPKDRFSAERLKGVDSTLKIQPAELGDSAMYLCASSITGTGRTGETQYFGPGTRLLVL.